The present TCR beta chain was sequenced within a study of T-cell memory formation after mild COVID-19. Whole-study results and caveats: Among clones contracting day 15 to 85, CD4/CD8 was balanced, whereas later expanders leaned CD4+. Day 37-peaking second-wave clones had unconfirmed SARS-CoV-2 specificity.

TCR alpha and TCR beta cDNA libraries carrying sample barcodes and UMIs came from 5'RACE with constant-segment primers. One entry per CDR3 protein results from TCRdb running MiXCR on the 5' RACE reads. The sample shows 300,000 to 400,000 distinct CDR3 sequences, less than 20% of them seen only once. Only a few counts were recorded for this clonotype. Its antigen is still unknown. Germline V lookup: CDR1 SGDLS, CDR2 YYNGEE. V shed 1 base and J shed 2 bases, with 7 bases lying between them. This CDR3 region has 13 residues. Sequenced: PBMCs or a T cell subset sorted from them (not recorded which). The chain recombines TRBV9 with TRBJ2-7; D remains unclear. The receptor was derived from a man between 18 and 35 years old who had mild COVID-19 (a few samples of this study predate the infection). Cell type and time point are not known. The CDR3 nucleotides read TGTGCCAGCAGCGTATCACAGACCTACGAGCAGTACTTC. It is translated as CASSVSQTYEQYF. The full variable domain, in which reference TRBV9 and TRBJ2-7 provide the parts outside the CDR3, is DSGVTQTPKHLITATGQRVTLRCSPRSGDLSVYWYQQSLDQGLQFLIQYYNGEERAKGNILERFSAQQFPDLHSELNLSSLELGDSALYFCASSVSQTYEQYFGPGTRLTVT.